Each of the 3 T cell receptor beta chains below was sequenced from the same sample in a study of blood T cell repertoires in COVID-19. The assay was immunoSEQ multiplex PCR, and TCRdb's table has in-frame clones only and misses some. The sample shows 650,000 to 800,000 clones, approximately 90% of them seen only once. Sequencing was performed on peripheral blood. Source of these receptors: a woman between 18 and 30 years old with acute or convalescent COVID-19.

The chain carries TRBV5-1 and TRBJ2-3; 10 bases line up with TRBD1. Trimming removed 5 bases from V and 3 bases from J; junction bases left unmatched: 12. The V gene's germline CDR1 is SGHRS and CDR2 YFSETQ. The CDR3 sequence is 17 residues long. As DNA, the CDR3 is TGCGCCAGCAGGCGGACGGCCCCGGGACAGGGGACAGATACGCAGTATTTT. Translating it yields CASRRTAPGQGTDTQYF.

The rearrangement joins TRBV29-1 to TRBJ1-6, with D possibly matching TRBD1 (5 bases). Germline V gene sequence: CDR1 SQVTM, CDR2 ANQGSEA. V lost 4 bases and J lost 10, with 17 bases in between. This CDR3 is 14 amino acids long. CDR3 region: CSVGDSLGSSPLHF. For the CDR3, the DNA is TGCAGCGTTGGCGACAGCCTAGGATCCTCACCCCTCCACTTT.

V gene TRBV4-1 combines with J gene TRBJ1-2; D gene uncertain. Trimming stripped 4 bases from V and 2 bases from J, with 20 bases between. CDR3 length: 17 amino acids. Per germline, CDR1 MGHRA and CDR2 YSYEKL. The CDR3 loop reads CASSPESAGSWNYGYTF. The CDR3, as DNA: TGCGCCAGCAGCCCAGAGTCGGCGGGGTCTTGGAACTATGGCTACACCTTC.